The present T cell receptor beta chain was sequenced within a study of blood T cell repertoires in COVID-19. Study overall: The samples span acute and convalescent COVID-19 from the United States, Italy and Spain. Nucleic acid was either cDNA or gDNA, and it came from T cells, B-cell-depleted T cells, or PBMCs.

Method: immunoSEQ multiplex PCR; TCRdb's copy keeps in-frame clones and lacks some. Of about 670,000 clones listed, about 90% are singletons. From germline, CDR1 is LGHNA and CDR2 YSLEER. The CDR3 runs to 14 residues. V was pared by 0 bases and J by 5 bases, with 10 bases between. The source material was peripheral blood. The chain has TRBV4-3 and TRBJ1-1; D gene ambiguous. This clonotype was obtained from a woman aged 18-35 years with acute or convalescent COVID-19. Written as DNA, the CDR3 is TGCGCCAGCAGCCAAGATGCGTCGAGAACTGAAGCTTTCTTT. Amino acids: CASSQDASRTEAFF.